Below, one TCR beta chain is given with its context. V dropped 1 base and J dropped 0; count of bases not matched to a gene: 11. The CDR3 extends over 19 amino acids. Germline V gene sequence: CDR1 LNHNV, CDR2 YYDKDF (reference sequence). Some clones are missing from TCRdb's copy, which holds only in-frame ones; the method was immunoSEQ multiplex PCR. The sample consists of 120,000 to 150,000 clones, 80% to 95% of them appearing once. This sample stems from a study of control samples from healthy donors and cancer patients. The chain links TRBV15 to TRBJ2-2; 7 bases fit TRBD2. The origin of this receptor is a man aged 30 to 39 in good health. Sequencing used blood. CDR3 sequence reads: CATSRGIAGDLANTGELFF. CDR3 sequence (DNA): TGTGCCACCAGCAGAGGGATAGCGGGTGATCTCGCGAACACCGGGGAGCTGTTTTTT.